Here is one T cell receptor (beta chain) with its context. The antigen remains unidentified. TCRdb reanalysed the RACE reads using MiXCR and keeps one entry per CDR3 protein. The table has around 99,000 distinct CDR3 sequences, around 12% seen once. This sample was taken from a study of human T cells and chemical hapten exposure. The overall study: Yields of TCR per sample differed, chiefly owing to small differences in pooled library volume. General study findings and limits: Expanded TCRs clustered into significantly more large CDR3 similarity groups than controls, the analysis revealed.

Time point defined: patch test 1, 2 weeks after DPC sensitization. As for treatment: therapeutic diphenylcyclopropenone sensitization with weekly scalp DPC. The CDR3 runs to 14 residues. Germline CDR1 is GTSNPN and CDR2 is SVGIG (reference sequence). V lost 1 base, J lost 1 base, and 8 bases lay in between. The source material was whole blood, sampled in connection with sensitization to the hapten diphenylcyclopropenone (DPC). The sequence was collected from a woman in her forties with alopecia areata. Some clones in this sample may be carry-over from other donors' samples. The genes are TRBV30 and TRBJ1-5; the D is unclear. The CDR3 coding sequence is TGTGCCTGGAGTGGTGGCGCAAGCAATCAGCCCCAGCATTTT. Its protein product is CAWSGGASNQPQHF.